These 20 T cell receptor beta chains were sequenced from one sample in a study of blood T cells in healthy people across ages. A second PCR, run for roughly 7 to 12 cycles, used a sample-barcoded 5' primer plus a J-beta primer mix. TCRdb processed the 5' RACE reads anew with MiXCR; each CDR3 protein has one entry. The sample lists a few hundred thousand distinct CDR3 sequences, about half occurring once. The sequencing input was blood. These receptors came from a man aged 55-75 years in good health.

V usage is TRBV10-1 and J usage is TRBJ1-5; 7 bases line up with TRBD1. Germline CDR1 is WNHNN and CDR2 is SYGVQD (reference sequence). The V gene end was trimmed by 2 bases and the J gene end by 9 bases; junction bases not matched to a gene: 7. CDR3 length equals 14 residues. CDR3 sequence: CASSEIGGEGPQHF. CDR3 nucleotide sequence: TGCGCCAGCAGTGAGATAGGGGGCGAGGGGCCCCAGCATTTT.

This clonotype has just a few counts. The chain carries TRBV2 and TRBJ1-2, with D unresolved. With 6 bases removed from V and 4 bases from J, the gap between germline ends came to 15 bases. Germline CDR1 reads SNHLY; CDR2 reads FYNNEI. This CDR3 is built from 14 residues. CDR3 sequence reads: CASRRALNLYGYTF. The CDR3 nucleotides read TGTGCCAGCAGGAGAGCACTTAACCTCTATGGCTACACCTTC.

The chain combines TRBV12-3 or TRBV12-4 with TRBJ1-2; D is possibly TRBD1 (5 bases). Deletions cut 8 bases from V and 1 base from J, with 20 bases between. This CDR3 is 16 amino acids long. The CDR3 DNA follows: TGTGCCAGCTTACCCGGGAGTAGGGGACGTAACTATGGCTACACCTTC. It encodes CASLPGSRGRNYGYTF.

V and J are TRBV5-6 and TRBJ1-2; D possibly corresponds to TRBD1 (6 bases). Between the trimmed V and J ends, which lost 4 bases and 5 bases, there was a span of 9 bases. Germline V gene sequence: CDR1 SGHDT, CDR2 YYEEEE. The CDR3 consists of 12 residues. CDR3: CASSPGQYGYTF. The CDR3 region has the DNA TGTGCCAGCAGCCCAGGACAGTATGGCTACACCTTC.

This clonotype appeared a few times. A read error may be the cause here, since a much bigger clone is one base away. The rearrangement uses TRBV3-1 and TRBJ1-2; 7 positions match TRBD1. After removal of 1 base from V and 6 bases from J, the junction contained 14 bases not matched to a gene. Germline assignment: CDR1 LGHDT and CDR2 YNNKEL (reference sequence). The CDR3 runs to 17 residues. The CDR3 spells CASSQGKATGRHNGYTF. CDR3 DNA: TGTGCCAGCAGCCAAGGGAAGGCGACAGGGCGTCACAATGGCTACACCTTC.

The CDR3 DNA sequence: TGTGCCAGCAGCCCGTACCACGCGGAAGAGACCCAGTACTTC. Protein: CASSPYHAEETQYF. The J gene is TRBJ2-5, the V gene TRBV3-1; D unclear. V gave up 4 bases and J gave up 3 bases, with 12 bases separating them. Germline V gene lookup returns CDR1 LGHDT and CDR2 YNNKEL (reference sequence). The CDR3 spans 14 residues.

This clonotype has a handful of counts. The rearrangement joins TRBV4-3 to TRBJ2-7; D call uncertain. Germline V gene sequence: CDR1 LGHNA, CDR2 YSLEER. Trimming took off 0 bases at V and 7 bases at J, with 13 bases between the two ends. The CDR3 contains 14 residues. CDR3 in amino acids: CASSQDALMGEQYF. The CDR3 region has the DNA TGCGCCAGCAGCCAAGACGCCCTCATGGGGGAGCAGTACTTC.

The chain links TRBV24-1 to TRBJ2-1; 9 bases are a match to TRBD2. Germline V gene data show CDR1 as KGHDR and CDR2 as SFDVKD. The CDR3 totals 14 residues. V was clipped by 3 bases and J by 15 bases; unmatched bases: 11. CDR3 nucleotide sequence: TGTGCCACCAGTGATCCCAACACGGGACTAGCACGGTTCTTC. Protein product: CATSDPNTGLARFF.

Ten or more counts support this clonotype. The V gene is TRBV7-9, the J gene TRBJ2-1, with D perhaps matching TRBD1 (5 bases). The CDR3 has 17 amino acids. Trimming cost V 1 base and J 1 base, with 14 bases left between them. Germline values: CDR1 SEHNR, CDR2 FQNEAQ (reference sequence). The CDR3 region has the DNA TGTGCCAGCAGCTTAGGAATGGGGCAGGGTTCCTACAATGAGCAGTTCTTC. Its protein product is CASSLGMGQGSYNEQFF.

The CDR3 DNA reads as TGTGCCAGCACCGGCCTCCCCGGGTCACCCCTCCACTTT. Encoded protein: CASTGLPGSPLHF. The chain employs TRBV12-3 or TRBV12-4 and TRBJ1-6; D is undetermined. The V end was cut by 7 bases, the J end by 10 bases, with 14 bases between. The CDR3 runs 13 residues.

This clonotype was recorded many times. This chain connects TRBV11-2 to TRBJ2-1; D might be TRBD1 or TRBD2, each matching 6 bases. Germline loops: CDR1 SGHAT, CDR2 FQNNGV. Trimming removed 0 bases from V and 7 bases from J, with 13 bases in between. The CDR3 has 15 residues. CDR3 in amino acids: CASSLDPRGVNEQFF. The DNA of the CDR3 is TGTGCCAGCAGCTTAGATCCAAGGGGGGTAAATGAGCAGTTCTTC.

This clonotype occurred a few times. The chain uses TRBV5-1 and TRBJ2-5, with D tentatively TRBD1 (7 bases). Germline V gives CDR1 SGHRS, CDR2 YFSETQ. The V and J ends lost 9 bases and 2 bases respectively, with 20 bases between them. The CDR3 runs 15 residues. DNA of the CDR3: TGCGCCACCCGGCAAGGTCAGGGGGGTCAAGAGACCCAGTACTTC. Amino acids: CATRQGQGGQETQYF.

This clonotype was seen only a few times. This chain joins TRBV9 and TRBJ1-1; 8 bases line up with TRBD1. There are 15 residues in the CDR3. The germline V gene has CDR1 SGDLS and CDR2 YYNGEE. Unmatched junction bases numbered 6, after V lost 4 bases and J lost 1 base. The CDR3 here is CASSPRTGRNTEAFF. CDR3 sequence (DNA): TGTGCCAGCAGCCCAAGGACAGGGCGGAACACTGAAGCTTTCTTT.

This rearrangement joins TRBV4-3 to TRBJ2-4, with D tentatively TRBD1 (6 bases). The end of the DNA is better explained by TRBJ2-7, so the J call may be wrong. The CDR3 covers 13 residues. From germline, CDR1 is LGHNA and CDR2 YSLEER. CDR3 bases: TGCGCCAGCAGCCTCCGACAGGATGTCGAGCAGTACTTC. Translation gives CASSLRQDVEQYF.

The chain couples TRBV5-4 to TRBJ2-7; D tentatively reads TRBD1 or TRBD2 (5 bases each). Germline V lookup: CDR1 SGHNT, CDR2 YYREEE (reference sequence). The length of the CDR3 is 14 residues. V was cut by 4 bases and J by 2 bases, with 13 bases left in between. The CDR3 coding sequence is TGTGCCAGCAGCCCCACGGGACCCACCTACGAGCAGTACTTC. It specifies CASSPTGPTYEQYF.

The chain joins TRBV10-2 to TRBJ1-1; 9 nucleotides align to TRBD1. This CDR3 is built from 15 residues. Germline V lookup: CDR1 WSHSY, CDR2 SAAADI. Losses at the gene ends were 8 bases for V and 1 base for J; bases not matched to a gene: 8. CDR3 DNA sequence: TGCGCCAGCGCAGGACAGGGGCAGGGGAACACTGAAGCTTTCTTT. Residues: CASAGQGQGNTEAFF.

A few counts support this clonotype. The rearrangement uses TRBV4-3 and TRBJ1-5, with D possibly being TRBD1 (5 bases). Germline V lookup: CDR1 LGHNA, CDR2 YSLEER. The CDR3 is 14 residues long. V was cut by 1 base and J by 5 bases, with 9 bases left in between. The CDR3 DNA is TGCGCCAGCAGCCAAGGCAGGGCTGATCAGCCCCAGCATTTT. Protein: CASSQGRADQPQHF.

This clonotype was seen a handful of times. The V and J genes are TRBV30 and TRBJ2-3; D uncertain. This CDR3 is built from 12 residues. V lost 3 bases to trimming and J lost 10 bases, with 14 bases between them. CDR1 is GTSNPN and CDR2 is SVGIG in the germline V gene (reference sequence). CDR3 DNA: TGTGCCTGGAGCGAAAGACTTCAAGCGCAGTATTTT. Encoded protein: CAWSERLQAQYF.

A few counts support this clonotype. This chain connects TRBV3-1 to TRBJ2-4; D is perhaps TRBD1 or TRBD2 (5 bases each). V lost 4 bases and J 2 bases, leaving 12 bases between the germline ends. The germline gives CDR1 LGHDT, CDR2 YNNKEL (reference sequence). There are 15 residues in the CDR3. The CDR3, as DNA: TGTGCCAGCAGCCCCCCCTGGGGGTCCAAAAACATTCAGTACTTC. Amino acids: CASSPPWGSKNIQYF.

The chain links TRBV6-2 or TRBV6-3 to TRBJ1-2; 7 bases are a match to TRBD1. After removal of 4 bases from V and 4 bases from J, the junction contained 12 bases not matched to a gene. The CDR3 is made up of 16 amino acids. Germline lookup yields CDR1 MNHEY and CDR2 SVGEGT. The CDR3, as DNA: TGTGCCAGCAGTTTTCTCCAGACAGGGACCGTCTATGGCTACACCTTC. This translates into CASSFLQTGTVYGYTF.